One sample yielded the 13 T cell receptor beta chains listed below, sequenced in a study of blood T cell repertoires in COVID-19 (dated by TCRdb to about 2020). Receptors were amplified or captured by the immunoSEQ multiplex PCR assay. The immuneACCESS repertoire file appears here via TCRdb, limited to in-frame rearrangements. These files lack a portion of the clones; in checked studies, under half of the deficit traces to unresolved V genes, and the cause of the others is not known. Counted in this sample were around 200,000 clones; around 87% of them appeared once. The ten largest clonotypes hold roughly 2.5% of the sample. Sequencing was done on a sample of peripheral blood. These TCRs come from a man in his forties with active or convalescent COVID-19.

The rearrangement joins TRBV7-9 to TRBJ1-3; maybe TRBD1 (6 bases). The CDR3 covers 17 residues. V was clipped by 1 base and J by 6 bases, with 19 bases between them. Germline loops: CDR1 SEHNR, CDR2 FQNEAQ (reference sequence). The DNA for the CDR3 is TGTGCCAGCAGCTTAGTAGGGGGGGCTCTAAGCGAAAACACCATATATTTT. Translating it yields CASSLVGGALSENTIYF.

The genes are TRBV9 and TRBJ2-2; maybe TRBD2 (6 bases). The germline gives CDR1 SGDLS, CDR2 YYNGEE. The V end was cut by 4 bases, the J end by 3 bases, with 16 bases between. This CDR3 contains 16 residues. CDR3 protein: CASSTPVGGDTGELFF. The CDR3 DNA follows: TGTGCCAGCAGCACCCCCGTCGGAGGGGACACCGGGGAGCTGTTTTTT. The variable domain in full, with the rest retrieved from reference TRBV9 and TRBJ2-2, is DSGVTQTPKHLITATGQRVTLRCSPRSGDLSVYWYQQSLDQGLQFLIQYYNGEERAKGNILERFSAQQFPDLHSELNLSSLELGDSALYFCASSTPVGGDTGELFFGEGSRLTVL.

The V and J genes are TRBV20-1 and TRBJ1-1; D might be TRBD1 (5 bases). With 2 bases removed from V and 6 bases from J, the gap between germline ends came to 7 bases. Germline CDR1 DFQATT, CDR2 SNEGSKA (reference sequence). The CDR3 runs 11 residues. The CDR3 spells CSARRGAEAFF. The DNA for the CDR3 is TGCAGTGCTAGACGGGGGGCTGAAGCTTTCTTT.

This clone was counted once. The genes are TRBV6-5 and TRBJ1-1; TRBD1 agrees at 10 bases. Per germline, CDR1 MNHEY and CDR2 SVGAGI. This CDR3 is 15 amino acids long. The V segment lost 7 bases and the J segment 5 bases; nucleotides outside the gene matches: 10. The CDR3 region is CASTVSGQGWTEAFF. In DNA, the CDR3 is TGTGCCAGCACGGTTTCGGGACAGGGGTGGACTGAAGCTTTCTTT.

As DNA, the CDR3 is TGCGCCAGCAGCCTGCAGGGACAGGATAATTCACCCCTCCACTTT. Translating it yields CASSLQGQDNSPLHF. The chain recombines TRBV5-1 with TRBJ1-6, with 8 positions matching TRBD1. Germline CDR1 reads SGHRS; CDR2 reads YFSETQ. The ends lost 4 bases at V and 5 bases at J; junction bases unmatched: 5. This CDR3 region has 15 residues.

The chain combines TRBV7-2 with TRBJ1-1, with no clear D. Trimming left V 2 bases short and J 1 base short, with 11 bases between. CDR1 and CDR2 (germline): SGHTA, FQGNSA. The CDR3 covers 15 residues. For the CDR3, the DNA is TGTGCCAGCAGCTTATATGACACGACGAACACTGAAGCTTTCTTT. It encodes CASSLYDTTNTEAFF.

CDR3 bases: TGTGCCAGCAGTTACTCGAGACAGACCTACGAGCAGTACTTC. It is translated as CASSYSRQTYEQYF. The chain is built from TRBV6-5 and TRBJ2-7, with a weak D call TRBD1 (5 bases). CDR1 is MNHEY, CDR2 SVGAGI, per germline. The CDR3 has 14 amino acids. The V gene lost 0 bases and the J gene lost 2 bases, with 8 bases spanning the gap.

The rearrangement uses TRBV4-1 and TRBJ1-4; TRBD1 agrees at 12 bases. Germline lookup yields CDR1 MGHRA and CDR2 YSYEKL. This CDR3 is built from 19 residues. V dropped 2 bases and J dropped 4; count of bases not matched to a gene: 11. The CDR3 DNA reads TGCGCCAGCAGCCAAACCGGGACAGGGGGCGCAAAGGGTAATGAAAAACTGTTTTTT. Its protein product is CASSQTGTGGAKGNEKLFF.

This sequence joins TRBV5-1 and TRBJ2-7, with 9 bases fitting TRBD1. The J segment lost 6 bases and the V segment lost 4 bases, leaving 11 bases of the junction unmatched. CDR1 and CDR2 (germline): SGHRS, YFSETQ. The CDR3 sequence is 15 residues long. The CDR3 loop reads CASSLSGTGTAEQYF. The CDR3 DNA follows: TGCGCCAGCAGCCTATCCGGGACAGGGACTGCCGAGCAGTACTTC.

The chain couples TRBV30 to TRBJ2-2, with 7 positions matching TRBD1. CDR1 and CDR2 (germline): GTSNPN, SVGIG (reference sequence). V gave up 2 bases and J gave up 7 bases; unmatched junction bases: 7. The CDR3 loop spans 14 amino acids. CDR3: CAWSLNRGNGELFF. The CDR3 DNA follows: TGTGCCTGGAGTCTGAACAGGGGAAACGGGGAGCTGTTTTTT.

CDR3 in DNA: TGCGCCAGCAGCTTGCCCTCCAGTTCCTACGAGCAGTACTTC. Residues: CASSLPSSSYEQYF. The chain carries TRBV5-1 and TRBJ2-7; the D is unclear. Trimming cost V 1 base and J 1 base, with 9 bases left between them. Germline assignment: CDR1 SGHRS and CDR2 YFSETQ. This CDR3 has 14 residues.

The chain uses TRBV2 and TRBJ1-2; D remains unclear. CDR1 is SNHLY, CDR2 FYNNEI, per germline. V shed 6 bases and J shed 3 bases, with 14 bases lying between them. The CDR3 is 14 amino acids. Written as DNA, the CDR3 is TGTGCCAGCAGCCCTGCCCTGACTGACTATGGCTACACCTTC. Translated, it gives CASSPALTDYGYTF. Using reference TRBV2 and TRBJ1-2 for the parts outside the CDR3, the full variable domain is EPEVTQTPSHQVTQMGQEVILRCVPISNHLYFYWYRQILGQKVEFLVSFYNNEISEKSEIFDDQFSVERPDGSNFTLKIRSTKLEDSAMYFCASSPALTDYGYTFGSGTRLTVV.

This clone came up a few times. This chain links TRBV3-1 (or the pseudogene TRBV3-2) with TRBJ1-1; D perhaps matches TRBD1 (6 bases). Trimming took off 4 bases at V and 1 base at J, with 7 bases between the two ends. CDR3 length: 13 amino acids. Germline V gene lookup returns CDR1 LGHDT and CDR2 YNNKEL (reference sequence). As DNA, the CDR3 is TGTGCCAGCAGCCCGACAGGGAACACTGAAGCTTTCTTT. As protein: CASSPTGNTEAFF.